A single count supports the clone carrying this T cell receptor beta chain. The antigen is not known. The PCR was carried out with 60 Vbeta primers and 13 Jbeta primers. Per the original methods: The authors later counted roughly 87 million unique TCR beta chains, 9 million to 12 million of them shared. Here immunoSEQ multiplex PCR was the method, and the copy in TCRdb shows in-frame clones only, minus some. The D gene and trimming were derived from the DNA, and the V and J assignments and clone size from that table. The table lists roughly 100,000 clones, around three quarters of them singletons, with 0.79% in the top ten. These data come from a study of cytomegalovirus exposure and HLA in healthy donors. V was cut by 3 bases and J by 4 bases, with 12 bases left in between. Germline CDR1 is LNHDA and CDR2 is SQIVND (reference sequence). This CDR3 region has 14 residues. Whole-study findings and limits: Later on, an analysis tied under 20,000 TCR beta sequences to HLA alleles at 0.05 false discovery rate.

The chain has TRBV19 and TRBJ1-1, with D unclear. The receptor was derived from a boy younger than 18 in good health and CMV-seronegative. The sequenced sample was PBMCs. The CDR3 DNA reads TGTGCCAGTAGTATCGATACTCTAAGCACTGAAGCTTTCTTT. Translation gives CASSIDTLSTEAFF.